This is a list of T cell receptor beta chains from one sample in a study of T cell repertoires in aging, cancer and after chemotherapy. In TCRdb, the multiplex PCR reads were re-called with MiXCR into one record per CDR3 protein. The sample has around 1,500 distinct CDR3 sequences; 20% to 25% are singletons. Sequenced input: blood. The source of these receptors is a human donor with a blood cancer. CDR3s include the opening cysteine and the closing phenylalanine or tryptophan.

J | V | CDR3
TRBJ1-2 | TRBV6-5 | CASSYRQVFNYGYTF
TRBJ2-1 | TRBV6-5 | CASSLDRGVGSPYNEQFF
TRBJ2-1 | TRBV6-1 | CASSDSGGEQFF
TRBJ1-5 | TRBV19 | CASTGYSNQPQHF
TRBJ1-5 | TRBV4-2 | CASSQYRGGQPQHF
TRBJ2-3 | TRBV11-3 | CASSRTRGASTDTQYF
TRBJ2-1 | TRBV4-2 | CASSQDAGGYNEQFF
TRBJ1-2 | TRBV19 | CASSIDRNYGYTF
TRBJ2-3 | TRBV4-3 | CASSQALGGPTDTQYF
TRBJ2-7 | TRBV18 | CASSPTGGSYEQYF